Listed below are T cell receptor beta chains from one sample, sequenced in a study of shared clonotypes between healthy human individuals. Sequencing used immunoSEQ multiplex PCR; TCRdb keeps in-frame clones, though not all of them. Of roughly 570,000 clones listed, about 98% are singletons. Sequenced material: naive CD8+ T cells sorted from blood. The receptors stem from a man aged 30-40 years in good health. The CDR3 runs from the conserved cysteine through the conserved F or W. Fields, in order: CDR3 DNA, CDR3 protein, clone size, J gene, V gene, D gene. The D gene is left open where the match is weak. Only some rows state a clone size, as once, few, many or a class for expanded clones.

DNA: TGTGCCAGCAGTTTATTTAGAAACAATGAGCAGTTCTTC
CDR3: CASSLFRNNEQFF
size: .
J: TRBJ2-1
V: TRBV28
D: .

DNA: TGTGCCAGTAGTACACACAGAAACAATGAGCAGTTCTTC
CDR3: CASSTHRNNEQFF
size: .
J: TRBJ2-1
V: TRBV19
D: .

DNA: TGTGCCAGCAGCTTGGAGGGGGGGCCCCAAGAGCCCCAGCATTTT
CDR3: CASSLEGGPQEPQHF
size: .
J: TRBJ1-5
V: TRBV5-5
D: .

DNA: TGTGCCAGCAGTGACCCCGTCCGGGACATGAATGAAAAACTGTTTTTT
CDR3: CASSDPVRDMNEKLFF
size: .
J: TRBJ1-4
V: TRBV6-1
D: .

DNA: TGCAGCGTTGAGGAAGGGAACGAGCAGTACTTC
CDR3: CSVEEGNEQYF
size: .
J: TRBJ2-7
V: TRBV29-1
D: .

DNA: TGCAGCGTCGTACACAGGGGCACTGAAGCTTTCTTT
CDR3: CSVVHRGTEAFF
size: .
J: TRBJ1-1
V: TRBV29-1
D: TRBD1

DNA: TGTGCCAGCAGCCGGGGGACTAGCCCTTCGTACGAGCAGTACTTC
CDR3: CASSRGTSPSYEQYF
size: once
J: TRBJ2-7
V: TRBV11-2
D: TRBD2

DNA: TGCGCCAGCAGCCAAGATCCGTGGGGGGGAAATATCGAAAAACTGTTTTTT
CDR3: CASSQDPWGGNIEKLFF
size: .
J: TRBJ1-4
V: TRBV4-1
D: .

DNA: TGTGCCTGGAGTGTAGTTGTGTTGGGGGCCGAGCAGTACTTC
CDR3: CAWSVVVLGAEQYF
size: .
J: TRBJ2-7
V: TRBV30
D: .

DNA: TGCGCCAGCAGCCCTTCCGGGGGATCGGGAAACACCATATATTTT
CDR3: CASSPSGGSGNTIYF
size: .
J: TRBJ1-3
V: TRBV4-3
D: .

DNA: TGTGCCAGCAGCTTGGCCCCCCCCGCAGGGACAAGGGATGGCTACACCTTC
CDR3: CASSLAPPAGTRDGYTF
size: .
J: TRBJ1-2
V: TRBV5-4
D: .

DNA: TGTGCCACCGGAGGGGAATGGACTAGCGGGTATGCCAAAAACATTCAGTACTTC
CDR3: CATGGEWTSGYAKNIQYF
size: .
J: TRBJ2-4
V: TRBV15
D: TRBD2

DNA: TGTGCCAGCAGTGGACAGGGGATCACCGGGGAGCTGTTTTTT
CDR3: CASSGQGITGELFF
size: once
J: TRBJ2-2
V: TRBV6-5
D: TRBD1

DNA: TGTGCCAGCAAGGGCGGTGGGGGAAATCAGCCCCAGCATTTT
CDR3: CASKGGGGNQPQHF
size: once
J: TRBJ1-5
V: TRBV2
D: .

DNA: TGTGCCAGCATTGGGCCAGCGGGAGGGCTGCACTTC
CDR3: CASIGPAGGLHF
size: .
J: TRBJ2-7
V: TRBV7-9
D: TRBD2

DNA: TGTGCCAGCAGTTACTCGGGTCGATTCTTCTATGGCTACACCTTC
CDR3: CASSYSGRFFYGYTF
size: .
J: TRBJ1-2
V: TRBV6-5
D: .

DNA: TGTGCCAGCAGCTTAGGGCAAGGGACCCAGTACTTC
CDR3: CASSLGQGTQYF
size: .
J: TRBJ2-5
V: TRBV7-6
D: .

DNA: TGCGCCAGCAGCCAAGAGTGGGCGGGAGGGCAGAATGAGCAGTTCTTC
CDR3: CASSQEWAGGQNEQFF
size: .
J: TRBJ2-1
V: TRBV4-3
D: TRBD2

DNA: TGCAGCGTCTCCGGGACCACCTACGAGCAGTACTTC
CDR3: CSVSGTTYEQYF
size: .
J: TRBJ2-7
V: TRBV29-1
D: .

DNA: TGTGCCAGCTCACCCAAGGACGGGGTGAGGACTGAAGCTTTCTTT
CDR3: CASSPKDGVRTEAFF
size: .
J: TRBJ1-1
V: TRBV18
D: .

DNA: TGTGCCAGCAGCTGGACACCCCCGGCTTTCTTT
CDR3: CASSWTPPAFF
size: .
J: TRBJ1-1
V: TRBV5-8
D: .

DNA: TGTGCCAGTACCCGCGGGCGGAGAAGCAGTAAGGAGACCCAGTACTTC
CDR3: CASTRGRRSSKETQYF
size: .
J: TRBJ2-5
V: TRBV19
D: .

DNA: TGTGCCAGCAGAGACGGGAACACTGAAGCTTTCTTT
CDR3: CASRDGNTEAFF
size: .
J: TRBJ1-1
V: TRBV6-6
D: .

DNA: TGTGCCAGCAGCGAGGCCCTTCACAATGAGCAGTTCTTC
CDR3: CASSEALHNEQFF
size: .
J: TRBJ2-1
V: TRBV9
D: .

DNA: TGCAGTGTAACGGCGGATGGCTACACCTTC
CDR3: CSVTADGYTF
size: .
J: TRBJ1-2
V: TRBV20-1
D: .

DNA: TGTGCCAGCAGCTCGAAGCGGGAGGGCCCAGATACGCAGTATTTT
CDR3: CASSSKREGPDTQYF
size: .
J: TRBJ2-3
V: TRBV13
D: TRBD2

DNA: TGTGCCAGCAGCCTGACAGGGCTTAATGAGCAGTTCTTC
CDR3: CASSLTGLNEQFF
size: .
J: TRBJ2-1
V: TRBV6-5
D: TRBD1

DNA: TGCAGCGTTGAAGGGGGGACTTGGGGCACGGATACGCAGTATTTT
CDR3: CSVEGGTWGTDTQYF
size: .
J: TRBJ2-3
V: TRBV29-1
D: .

DNA: TGTGCCAGCAGTATACTAGCGGGAGGGTACAATGAGCAGTTCTTC
CDR3: CASSILAGGYNEQFF
size: .
J: TRBJ2-1
V: TRBV28
D: TRBD2

DNA: TGTGCCATCAGTGAGTCGCCAGGGCAGGGAGACACTGAAGCTTTCTTT
CDR3: CAISESPGQGDTEAFF
size: .
J: TRBJ1-1
V: TRBV10-3
D: .

DNA: TGTGCCAGCAGTTACGGACACATTCTCCACGAGCAGTACTTC
CDR3: CASSYGHILHEQYF
size: .
J: TRBJ2-7
V: TRBV27
D: .

DNA: TGTGCCAGCAGCCAGTCTAGCGGGAGAACAGATACGCAGTATTTT
CDR3: CASSQSSGRTDTQYF
size: .
J: TRBJ2-3
V: TRBV7-3
D: TRBD2

DNA: TGTGCCACCAGCAGAGATTATGGCGCCGTCGCGAACACCGGGGAGCTGTTTTTT
CDR3: CATSRDYGAVANTGELFF
size: .
J: TRBJ2-2
V: TRBV15
D: .

DNA: TGTGCCAGTAGTACCGTTGTCTACAATGAGCAGTTCTTC
CDR3: CASSTVVYNEQFF
size: .
J: TRBJ2-1
V: TRBV19
D: .

DNA: TGCAGCGTGATACTCGCTAACTATGGCTACACCTTC
CDR3: CSVILANYGYTF
size: .
J: TRBJ1-2
V: TRBV29-1
D: .

DNA: TGTGCCAGCACCTCCCTTACAGAAACCTCTGGAAACACCATATATTTT
CDR3: CASTSLTETSGNTIYF
size: .
J: TRBJ1-3
V: TRBV7-6
D: .

DNA: TGTGCCAGCAGCTTACCAAGCACAGATACGCAGTATTTT
CDR3: CASSLPSTDTQYF
size: .
J: TRBJ2-3
V: TRBV7-2
D: .

DNA: TGTGCCAGCAGCAACCGGGACAGGGGGTTTTCGGATACGCAGTATTTT
CDR3: CASSNRDRGFSDTQYF
size: .
J: TRBJ2-3
V: TRBV27
D: TRBD1

DNA: TGTGCCAGCAGTTTGGGGTTAGCTTTCTTT
CDR3: CASSLGLAFF
size: .
J: TRBJ1-1
V: TRBV27
D: .

DNA: TGTGCCAGCTCACTAGGGGGCACCTACGAGCAGTACTTC
CDR3: CASSLGGTYEQYF
size: .
J: TRBJ2-7
V: TRBV18
D: TRBD1

DNA: TGCGCCAGCAACTCTCTTAGCCCCTACGAGCAGTACTTC
CDR3: CASNSLSPYEQYF
size: once
J: TRBJ2-7
V: TRBV5-1
D: .

DNA: TGTGCCAGCAGCCAACCGACTAGCGGCACAGATACGCAGTATTTT
CDR3: CASSQPTSGTDTQYF
size: .
J: TRBJ2-3
V: TRBV14
D: TRBD2

DNA: TGTGCCAGCAGCAACCGGGACTGGGGAGATACGCAGTATTTT
CDR3: CASSNRDWGDTQYF
size: .
J: TRBJ2-3
V: TRBV7-9
D: .

DNA: TGTGCCAGTAGTATATGGGCGGGAGGGTCCTACAATGAGCAGTTCTTC
CDR3: CASSIWAGGSYNEQFF
size: .
J: TRBJ2-1
V: TRBV19
D: TRBD2

DNA: TGCAGCGTTCCACGGACAGGGTATCAGCCCCAGCATTTT
CDR3: CSVPRTGYQPQHF
size: .
J: TRBJ1-5
V: TRBV29-1
D: TRBD1

DNA: TGTGCCAGCAGTTTTAGTTACGAGCAGTACTTC
CDR3: CASSFSYEQYF
size: .
J: TRBJ2-7
V: TRBV28
D: .

DNA: TGTGCCAGCAGTTTATCCCGAGCCGGGGAGCTGTTTTTT
CDR3: CASSLSRAGELFF
size: .
J: TRBJ2-2
V: TRBV27
D: .

DNA: TGTGCCATCAGAGCAACTAGCGGGAGATGGGAGCAGTTCTTC
CDR3: CAIRATSGRWEQFF
size: .
J: TRBJ2-1
V: TRBV10-3
D: TRBD2

DNA: TGTGCCAGCAGCTTCGGACTAGCGGGGGACAATGAGCAGTTCTTC
CDR3: CASSFGLAGDNEQFF
size: once
J: TRBJ2-1
V: TRBV5-8
D: TRBD2

DNA: TGTGCCAGCAGTTATTCCGGGACTCAGTACAATGAGCAGTTCTTC
CDR3: CASSYSGTQYNEQFF
size: .
J: TRBJ2-1
V: TRBV6-6
D: .

DNA: TGTGCCAGCAGCTTAATCCCCTCAAGCTCCTACGAGCAGTACTTC
CDR3: CASSLIPSSSYEQYF
size: .
J: TRBJ2-7
V: TRBV7-2
D: .

DNA: TGTGCCAGCAGACAAGGTGTTTCTACCTACAATGAGCAGTTCTTC
CDR3: CASRQGVSTYNEQFF
size: .
J: TRBJ2-1
V: TRBV11-2
D: .

DNA: TGTGCCAGCAGCTTAGGGACAGGGGCCTACGAGCAGTACTTC
CDR3: CASSLGTGAYEQYF
size: .
J: TRBJ2-7
V: TRBV7-9
D: TRBD1

DNA: TGCAGCGTCGGGACTCTTAACTACGAGCAGTACTTC
CDR3: CSVGTLNYEQYF
size: .
J: TRBJ2-7
V: TRBV29-1
D: .

DNA: TGTGCCAGCAGCTTACCGGGAGGTGAGGCAGATACGCAGTATTTT
CDR3: CASSLPGGEADTQYF
size: .
J: TRBJ2-3
V: TRBV11-2
D: TRBD2

DNA: TGTGCCAGCAGGGGACTAGATTACGAGCAGTACTTC
CDR3: CASRGLDYEQYF
size: .
J: TRBJ2-7
V: TRBV6-5
D: TRBD2

DNA: TGCGCCAGCAGCCAATACGGACAGAACTCCTACGAGCAGTACTTC
CDR3: CASSQYGQNSYEQYF
size: .
J: TRBJ2-7
V: TRBV4-1
D: .